This TCR beta chain was documented in a study of T-cell reconstitution after alpha-beta-depleted transplantation in children. This clonotype was detected only a few times. Library preparation (for TCRbeta) was performed with unique molecular identifiers. TCRdb redid the calling of the PCR reads with MiXCR, one entry per CDR3 protein. This sample has a few hundred thousand distinct CDR3 sequences, with roughly 14% found just once. The CDR3 extends over 14 amino acids. The J segment lost 2 bases and the V segment lost 4 bases, leaving 5 bases of the junction unmatched. Germline loops: CDR1 SGHRS, CDR2 YFSETQ.

The gene calls are TRBV5-1 and TRBJ1-1; 7 bases fit TRBD1. The sample was PBMCs, taken from the stem cell graft. The clonotype comes from a human donor who donated a stem cell graft to a child with Fanconi anemia. CDR3 amino acids: CASSLDRSNTEAFF. The DNA for the CDR3 is TGCGCCAGCAGCCTGGACAGGAGCAACACTGAAGCTTTCTTT.